This T cell receptor beta chain was sequenced in a study of T-cell reconstitution after alpha-beta-depleted transplantation in children. Findings and limits, study-wide: By one year post-transplant, T-cell counts and diversity largely arose from T cells that were newly produced. Several hundred expanded graft clones reportedly gave rise to the alpha-beta T cells present about two months after transplant. Recipient T cells and thymic progenitors that survived gave rise to the high TCRbeta diversity observed at day 60 in some patients.

With respect to this clonotype: Its specificity is not known.

Construction of the TCRbeta library involved unique molecular identifiers. TCRdb analysed the PCR reads with MiXCR anew, one entry per CDR3 protein. The sample has about 290,000 distinct CDR3 sequences, less than 9.5% seen once. V lost 5 bases and J lost 1, with 12 bases in between. Germline assignment: CDR1 SGHVS and CDR2 FNYEAQ. The CDR3 has 14 residues. The clonotype comes from a female patient aged 2 to 10 who had a stem cell transplant for Fanconi anemia, so the T cells may come from the graft donor. The sequencing used peripheral blood, collected 360 days after TCRalphabeta/CD19-depleted stem cell transplant. The V gene is TRBV7-6, the J gene TRBJ2-7; D possibly uses TRBD1 or TRBD2 (5 bases each). The CDR3 spells CASSDRDGSYEQYF. CDR3 bases: TGTGCCAGCAGCGACCGGGACGGTTCCTACGAGCAGTACTTC.